Shown below are 19 T cell receptor beta chains from a single sample sequenced in a study of T cells in Graves' hyperthyroidism and ophthalmopathy. The CDR3 regions of TCR beta were amplified from RNA transcripts. The HTBI primer set drove a first-round RT-PCR of the TCR CDR3. TCRdb analysed the multiplex PCR reads with MiXCR anew, one entry per CDR3 protein. The sample contains 450,000 to 650,000 distinct CDR3 sequences, 11% to 15% of which appear only once. Sequencing was done on a sample of blood. The source of these receptors is a woman between 18 and 29 years old with Graves' ophthalmopathy.

The chain is built from TRBV24-1 and TRBJ1-3; D unclear. This CDR3 is built from 14 residues. Trimming removed 3 bases at V and 3 bases at J, with 8 bases between. Germline V gene lookup returns CDR1 KGHDR and CDR2 SFDVKD. The CDR3 region has the DNA TGTGCCACCAGTGATGGTGGAGATGGAAACACCATATATTTT. Protein product: CATSDGGDGNTIYF.

This clonotype was found many times. The chain employs TRBV28 and TRBJ1-3; D remains unclear. Trimming removed 7 bases at V and 3 bases at J, with 7 bases between. CDR1 is MDHEN and CDR2 is SYDVKM in the germline V gene. The CDR3 is made up of 12 amino acids. The CDR3 sequence: CASTPDGNTIYF. For the CDR3, the DNA is TGTGCCAGCACCCCGGATGGAAACACCATATATTTT.

The chain recombines TRBV7-3 with TRBJ2-1, with 9 bases that match TRBD2. Germline values: CDR1 SGHTA, CDR2 FQGTGA. Losses at the gene ends were 3 bases for V and 2 bases for J; bases not matched to a gene: 5. The CDR3 has 16 residues. CDR3 residues: CASSFSGSFPYNEQFF. CDR3 DNA: TGTGCCAGCAGCTTTAGCGGGAGTTTCCCCTACAATGAGCAGTTCTTC.

This clonotype was recorded many times. The gene calls are TRBV12-3 or TRBV12-4 and TRBJ2-7, with 11 bases aligning to TRBD2. The CDR3 has 16 amino acids. The junction had 5 bases not matched to a gene; V was cut back by 4 bases and J by 0 bases. The CDR3 DNA sequence: TGTGCCAGCAGTTCCCGGACTAGCGGGCGCTCCTACGAGCAGTACTTC. The encoded protein is CASSSRTSGRSYEQYF.

This clonotype was observed many times. The chain recombines TRBV11-2 with TRBJ2-7; D possibly corresponds to TRBD2 (5 bases). The germline V and J ends were trimmed by 2 bases and 2 bases, with 13 bases remaining between them. CDR1 is SGHAT, CDR2 FQNNGV, per germline. The length of the CDR3 is 15 residues. The DNA for the CDR3 is TGTGCCAGCAGCTTACGATTGGAGGAACCCTACGAGCAGTACTTC. Translating gives CASSLRLEEPYEQYF.

The sample holds a few counts of this clonotype. The J gene is TRBJ2-3, the V gene TRBV29-1, with TRBD1 identical over 8 bases. The CDR3 totals 16 residues. Germline V lookup: CDR1 SQVTM, CDR2 ANQGSEA. V was clipped by 2 bases and J by 3 bases; unmatched bases: 10. CDR3 nucleotides: TGCAGCGTTGAAAGGCAGGGGGCTGGAGGTACAGATACGCAGTATTTT. This sequence encodes CSVERQGAGGTDTQYF.

The V gene is TRBV20-1, the J gene TRBJ2-7, with a tentative D call TRBD2 (5 bases). Germline V CDR1 and CDR2: DFQATT, SNEGSKA (reference sequence). Trimming removed 0 bases from V and 0 bases from J, with 12 bases in between. This CDR3 comprises 15 residues. The CDR3 is CSARDLPGSSYEQYF. The CDR3 bases are TGCAGTGCTAGAGATCTTCCGGGGAGCTCCTACGAGCAGTACTTC.

The chain employs TRBV7-9 and TRBJ2-5, with TRBD1 matching over 7 bases. The V gene's germline CDR1 is SEHNR and CDR2 FQNEAQ (reference sequence). This CDR3 is 14 amino acids long. The trim removed 5 bases at V and 5 bases at J, leaving 8 bases unmatched. The CDR3 DNA follows: TGTGCCAGCAGCCTCAAGACAGGGCGGGAGACCCAGTACTTC. Residues: CASSLKTGRETQYF.

In its sample, this clonotype was seen a few times. The rearrangement uses TRBV7-7 and TRBJ2-3, with 12 bases that match TRBD1. The CDR3 spans 16 residues. Germline CDR1 SSHAT, CDR2 FNYEAQ (reference sequence). CDR3 in DNA: TGTGCTGGCAGCTTAGGGACAGGGGGCCAGACAGATACGCAGTATTTT. It translates to CAGSLGTGGQTDTQYF.

J is TRBJ2-4 and V is TRBV5-8; 11 positions agree with TRBD1. V shed 0 bases, J shed 3 bases, and the junction held 5 bases outside the gene matches. Germline V lookup: CDR1 SGHTS, CDR2 YDEGEE. The CDR3 covers 17 residues. For the CDR3, the DNA is TGTGCCAGCAGCTTGGGGACAGGGGGCGAAGACAAAAACATTCAGTACTTC. It specifies CASSLGTGGEDKNIQYF.

This clonotype has a count of ten or more. V and J are TRBV7-2 and TRBJ1-5; D gene ambiguous. Germline CDR1 and CDR2: SGHTA and FQGNSA. V was pared by 6 bases and J by 4 bases, with 7 bases between. This CDR3 is 12 amino acids long. As DNA, the CDR3 is TGTGCCAGCAGTACCAGTAATCAGCCCCAGCATTTT. Translation gives CASSTSNQPQHF.

This clonotype was observed a few times. The chain has TRBV19 and TRBJ2-1, with D possibly being TRBD1 (5 bases). The germline V gene has CDR1 LNHDA and CDR2 SQIVND (reference sequence). Trimming removed 5 bases at V and 5 bases at J, with 13 bases between. The CDR3 length is 14 residues. CDR3 nucleotides: TGTGCCAGTAGTTCAAGGGGATCCCACAATGAGCAGTTCTTC. Its protein is CASSSRGSHNEQFF. The full variable domain, rest sourced from reference TRBV19 and TRBJ2-1, is DGGITQSPKYLFRKEGQNVTLSCEQNLNHDAMYWYRQDPGQGLRLIYYSQIVNDFQKGDIAEGYSVSREKKESFPLTVTSAQKNPTAFYLCASSSRGSHNEQFFGPGTRLTVL.

This clonotype was seen many times. This chain links TRBV28 with TRBJ2-7; a possible D gene is TRBD1 (9 bases). Looked up from germline, CDR1 is MDHEN and CDR2 is SYDVKM. This CDR3 is built from 18 residues. The V end lost 4 bases, the J end lost 6 bases, and 28 bases lay between the germline ends. CDR3 in DNA: TGTGCCAGCAGTTCTTCCGGGGGGGGACAGGGAGCTCCTGGCGAGCAGTACTTC. This encodes CASSSSGGGQGAPGEQYF.

A few counts support this clonotype. This chain uses TRBV24-1 with TRBJ2-1; perhaps TRBD1 as D (7 bases). The CDR3 contains 17 residues. CDR1 KGHDR and CDR2 SFDVKD come from the germline V gene. V dropped 0 bases and J dropped 1 base, with 12 bases sitting between them. The CDR3 loop reads CATSDLVQGGSYNEQFF. The CDR3 region has the DNA TGTGCCACCAGTGATTTGGTCCAGGGGGGTTCCTACAATGAGCAGTTCTTC.

The chain couples TRBV28 to TRBJ2-7; 10 bases are shared with TRBD1. V was pared by 5 bases and J by 3 bases, with 13 bases of the junction left unmatched. This CDR3 region has 17 residues. Germline loops: CDR1 MDHEN, CDR2 SYDVKM. CDR3 residues: CASSGNPGTGDDYEQYF. The CDR3, as DNA: TGTGCCAGCAGTGGGAATCCCGGGACAGGGGATGACTACGAGCAGTACTTC.

This clonotype was counted ten times or more. As DNA, the CDR3 is TGCAGTGCTACACGCCTGACCCGCTACGAGCAGTACTTC. Its translation: CSATRLTRYEQYF. V is TRBV20-1 and J is TRBJ2-7; D gene uncertain. The CDR3 totals 13 residues. The germline V gene encodes CDR1 DFQATT and CDR2 SNEGSKA (reference sequence). Trimming took 4 bases from V and 3 from J, leaving 13 bases between them.

The chain recombines TRBV6-5 with TRBJ2-7; TRBD1 agrees at 10 bases. The germline gives CDR1 MNHEY, CDR2 SVGAGI. The CDR3 is made up of 16 amino acids. V dropped 0 bases and J dropped 6; count of bases not matched to a gene: 8. The CDR3 DNA follows: TGTGCCAGCAGTTACTCGCGCACCGGGACAGGGGTCGAGCAGTACTTC. Residues: CASSYSRTGTGVEQYF.

This clonotype was found many times. This chain connects TRBV5-1 to TRBJ2-3, with 8 nucleotides matching TRBD1. V lost 1 base to trimming and J lost 3 bases; unmatched junction nucleotides: 7. The CDR3 runs 16 residues. Germline V lookup: CDR1 SGHRS, CDR2 YFSETQ. The CDR3 loop reads CASSLLPGGETDTQYF. The CDR3, as DNA: TGCGCCAGCAGCTTGTTGCCAGGGGGCGAAACAGATACGCAGTATTTT.

This clonotype showed up many times. This chain links TRBV5-1 with TRBJ2-3; 9 nucleotides align to TRBD1. Germline V gene data show CDR1 as SGHRS and CDR2 as YFSETQ. This CDR3 spans 16 amino acids. The ends lost 5 bases at V and 0 bases at J; junction bases unmatched: 7. DNA for the CDR3: TGCGCCAGCAGTACTACAGGGGGCGATAGCACAGATACGCAGTATTTT. Translated: CASSTTGGDSTDTQYF.